The entry below gives a single T cell receptor (beta chain) sequence along with its context. As a fraction of the sample, this clonotype is medium-sized (0.01 to 0.1%). Its cognate antigen has yet to be identified. Qualities for individual bases were not recorded, and no much larger clone is one base off. This record comes from a study of HIV-infected patients and healthy controls (dated by TCRdb to 2013 to 2016). With respect to the entire study: The study asked whether deep sequencing of the TCR repertoire from small blood samples of HIV patients could detect immune perturbation and reconstitution. The full study reports these points: The observed differences in diversity were not explained by the slight differences in age and sex profiles between the study cohorts. Eight alpha and eight beta V genes showed significantly different mean usage between HIV-infected patients and controls. Donor HLA types were not determined in the study. Significantly higher mean Gini indices were seen in HIV-infected repertoires than in controls, possibly reflecting oligoclonality. The use of whole blood limited sequencing depth and precluded separation of the dynamics of distinct T-cell subpopulations. Comparisons were complicated by unequal numbers of distinct sequences between patients and controls, and rare events from HIV-infected data were overweighted by size-matching. By Jaccard index and by the count of highly shared sequences, healthy controls shared more CDR3s between individuals than HIV+ patients did. Only sixteen HIV-infected individuals were processed, which the authors considered a major limit on how widely the findings apply. Healthy control repertoires showed roughly threefold more distinct CDR3s and higher Shannon diversity than untreated HIV+ repertoires. In the samples, alpha-beta chain pairing was left undetermined. Most CMV-associated CDR3s became more frequent during therapy, although their change was not significant, whereas HIV-associated CDR3s showed a significant decrease in frequency. MAIT cell alpha-chain CDR3s were present at high frequency in healthy controls but severely depleted in HIV+ repertoires. In size-matched repertoire data, the apparent post-therapy recovery of the Gini index in HIV-infected patients was not replicated.

Whole blood was used without cell fractionation, so the repertoire reflected all unsorted peripheral T cells. As controls, ten healthy donors without infection were sampled, and about 40% of the ten donors were sampled a second time roughly twelve weeks later. For RNA extraction, a 2.5 ml sample of peripheral blood was drawn into Tempus tubes. The TURBO-DNase kit was used to remove leftover genomic DNA, and GLOBINclear was used to deplete globin mRNA. SuperScript III was used to reverse transcribe 500 ng RNA with primers targeting the alpha and beta constant regions. Separate alpha and beta chain libraries were made by chain-specific third strand synthesis with multiplexing indices. To avoid primer bias, the protocol used one single primer pair to amplify every rearrangement within a chain, and the protocol also attached molecular barcodes to each cDNA molecule. T4 RNA Ligase 1 joined purified cDNA to a 5' RACE adapter that carried a random hexamer and the SP2 sequencing primer site. With slow temperature ramps used to favor optimal annealing, second strand synthesis was primed from the SP2 site with Phusion polymerase. Two random hexamer sequences, both added before amplification and joined together, made up the 12-nucleotide barcode of each molecule. A brief initial PCR introduced P5 and P7 adapter elements together with a second index, and a 23-cycle amplification PCR using P5s and P7 primers was subsequently performed. Libraries received roughly 28 PCR cycles in total, were quantified on a Qubit, sized on a Bioanalyzer, and diluted to 4 nM. Normalized libraries were sequenced on an Illumina MiSeq with 2 x 250 paired-end kits. Reverse transcription reactions were cleaned up on MinElute columns and eluted into around 10 ul Tris-Cl. The adapter ligations were run for 20 to 25 hours at 16 degrees C, and AMPure XP beads at a 1:1 ratio were afterwards used to clean them. The authors processed their data as follows. Demultiplexed FASTQ files were processed with a modified Decombinator by which V, J, insert and barcode information was output. Any sequence that shared a barcode yet differed from the dominant sequence was discarded as an error, and the number of original cDNA molecules was estimated by counting barcodes clustered at Levenshtein distance 3. For downstream analyses, the R packages ineq, vegan, igraph and RCytoscape were used, along with IMGT nomenclature and CDR3 definitions. The authors computed V gene usage over distinct sequences and counted each TCR a single time to avoid skew from clonal expansion. Whenever two unique CDR3 amino acid sequences within a donor differed by a single Levenshtein edit, similarity networks linked them. Published HIV-specific CDR3s (around 100 alpha, more than 600 beta) and CMV-specific CDR3s (fewer than 14 alpha, around 250 beta) were assembled and queried against the repertoires. Lower sequence numbers were not the cause of the decreased diversity in patients, as random subsampling to size-matched repertoires showed. TCRdb ran its own pipeline on the public reads, namely fastp trimming at Q25 and MiXCR clone calling, and kept in-frame beta chains. One record per CDR3 amino acid sequence lists the most common genes and DNA. The V and J calls were not made by the authors but by TCRdb's processing. This sample has around 13,000 distinct CDR3 sequences in its table, and 7.5% to 10% of those were observed once. Jointly, the top ten make up more than 6.5% of the sample.

V was cut back by 0 bases and J by 2 bases, leaving a gap of 10 bases between them. Spanning cysteine to phenylalanine, the CDR3 consists of 14 amino acids. The sequence is cut down to CDR3 DNA, 42 bases in frame from base 1. In the germline V gene (reference sequence), CDR1 corresponds to DFQATT and CDR2 to SNEGSKA. The sample comprised blood. The receptor chain draws on TRBV20-1 and TRBJ2-5, with TRBD2 as a weak D call on 5 bases. The TCR originated in an adult in good health. The CDR3 loop reads CSARDRAAQETQYF. The DNA sequence is given as TGCAGTGCTAGAGACAGAGCGGCACAAGAGACCCAGTACTTC.